A selection of T cell receptor beta chains follows, all from one sample in a study of blood T cell repertoires in COVID-19. Libraries were prepared by immunoSEQ multiplex PCR; TCRdb keeps only in-frame clonotypes and omits some of them. The sample yields tens of thousands of clones, roughly 87% seen once. Sequencing input: peripheral blood. These TCRs come from a man between 50 and 59 years old with active COVID-19. Both conserved end residues are part of each CDR3. A D gene is named only where the DNA matches it firmly. Rows may omit the clone size; those that give it use once, few, many or a size class.

>NA|TRBV11-2|TRBD1|TRBJ1-2
TGTGCCAGCAGCTTAGACAGGGGGAGAAATGGCTACACCTTC
CASSLDRGRNGYTF
>NA|TRBV5-1|NA|TRBJ1-5
TGCGCCAGCAGCGAGACGACAGGCGCAAATCAGCCCCAGCATTTT
CASSETTGANQPQHF
>NA|TRBV4-3|NA|TRBJ1-3
TGCGCCAGCAGCCAAGAAATGGGGAGCTCTGGAAACACCATATATTTT
CASSQEMGSSGNTIYF
>once|TRBV12-3/TRBV12-4|NA|TRBJ1-2
TGTGCCAGCAGCGCAGTGTCCCCCAATGGCTACACCTTC
CASSAVSPNGYTF
>NA|TRBV6-5|TRBD1|TRBJ1-5
TGTGCCAGCGAAGACAGGGGACATCAGCCCCAGCATTTT
CASEDRGHQPQHF
>NA|TRBV15|NA|TRBJ1-1
TGTGCCACCAGCAGAGGGGGAGCGGGGAGGACTGAAGCTTTCTTT
CATSRGGAGRTEAFF
>NA|TRBV28|TRBD2|TRBJ2-1
TGTGCCACCCATCCCACGCGGGGGTCGAGGGATGAGCAGTTCTTC
CATHPTRGSRDEQFF
>NA|TRBV7-9|TRBD1|TRBJ2-5
TGTGCCAGCAGCCCGACAGGGGGAAGGGAGACCCAGTACTTC
CASSPTGGRETQYF
>NA|TRBV5-5|TRBD1|TRBJ1-1
TGTGCCAGCAGCTTAGGGGACAGACCGCTTTATAACACTGAAGCTTTCTTT
CASSLGDRPLYNTEAFF
>NA|TRBV5-4|NA|TRBJ2-7
TGTGCCAGCAGCTTGAAACAGGGCTACGAGCAGTACTTC
CASSLKQGYEQYF
>NA|TRBV5-6|NA|TRBJ1-1
TGTGCCAGCAGCAAGGAACAGGGCACTGAAGCTTTCTTT
CASSKEQGTEAFF
>NA|TRBV7-8|NA|TRBJ1-2
TGTGCCAGCAGCCGAGAGGGAGTCGCCAGGAACTATGGCTACACCTTC
CASSREGVARNYGYTF
>NA|TRBV6-5|TRBD1|TRBJ1-3
TGTGCCAGCAGTCTAGGGACAGGGGCTGGAAACACCATATATTTT
CASSLGTGAGNTIYF
>NA|TRBV27|TRBD2|TRBJ2-3
TGTGCCAGCAGTTTCTCCGGGACTAGACCAGATACGCAGTATTTT
CASSFSGTRPDTQYF
>NA|TRBV9|NA|TRBJ2-1
TGTGCCAGCAGCGCCAGCGGGCAACTGGGGAATGAGCAGTTCTTC
CASSASGQLGNEQFF
>NA|TRBV5-6|NA|TRBJ1-6
TGTGCCAGCAGGGGGACTGAGGAGAGTAGCTCCTATAATTCACCCCTCCACTTT
CASRGTEESSSYNSPLHF
>NA|TRBV5-1|TRBD2|TRBJ2-5
TGCGCCAGCAGCTGGTACGGGGAGGGGACCCAGTACTTC
CASSWYGEGTQYF
>NA|TRBV6-5|NA|TRBJ1-5
TGTGCCAGCACAGCGACGGCGAGCAATCAGCCCCAGCATTTT
CASTATASNQPQHF
>few|TRBV30|NA|TRBJ1-1
TGTGCCTGGAGTCCCGGGAACACTGAAGCTTTCTTT
CAWSPGNTEAFF
>NA|TRBV7-3|NA|TRBJ2-5
TGTGCCAGCAGCTTATCCGGCGGGGCGGAGACCCAGTACTTC
CASSLSGGAETQYF
>few|TRBV19|TRBD1|TRBJ1-2
TGTGCCAGTAGTGTTTCTGCCGGGACAGTAACTAACTATGGCTACACCTTC
CASSVSAGTVTNYGYTF
>NA|TRBV5-1|TRBD2|TRBJ2-1
TGCGCCAGCAGCTCCAGCGGGGGGTTCGTCGATGAGCAGTTCTTC
CASSSSGGFVDEQFF
>NA|TRBV7-8|TRBD1|TRBJ1-2
TGTGCCAGCAGCTTAGCCGGACAGGGGGCCTATGGCTACACCTTC
CASSLAGQGAYGYTF
>once|TRBV7-2|TRBD1|TRBJ1-4
TGTGCCAGCAGGTCGGGTAGGGGGCAGTGGGAAAAACTGTTTTTT
CASRSGRGQWEKLFF
>NA|TRBV10-3|TRBD1|TRBJ2-5
TGTGCCATCAGTGTATCGACAGGGAGAGAGACCCAGTACTTC
CAISVSTGRETQYF
>NA|TRBV18|NA|TRBJ2-5
TGTGCCAGCTCACCACCCCTAGCGGAGACCCAGTACTTC
CASSPPLAETQYF
>NA|TRBV7-2|NA|TRBJ1-1
TGTGCCAGCAGCTTAGTACGGAGGTCTGAAGCTTTCTTT
CASSLVRRSEAFF
>NA|TRBV27|NA|TRBJ2-2
TGTGCCAGCAGTTTCGGGGATAACGGGGAGCTGTTTTTT
CASSFGDNGELFF
>NA|TRBV4-1|NA|TRBJ1-2
TGCGCCAGCAGCCCGACAGAATCCAACTATGGCTACACCTTC
CASSPTESNYGYTF
>NA|TRBV2|NA|TRBJ1-5
TGTGCCAGCAGTCAAATGGGGCGAAGCAATCAGCCCCAGCATTTT
CASSQMGRSNQPQHF
>NA|TRBV19|NA|TRBJ1-4
TGTGCCAGTAGTAGAGACAGCACTGAGGGAGGAAAACTGTTTTTT
CASSRDSTEGGKLFF
>NA|TRBV2|NA|TRBJ2-5
TGTGCCAGCAAAGGCGGAGCCGTAGAGACCCAGTACTTC
CASKGGAVETQYF
>NA|TRBV30|NA|TRBJ2-4
TGTGCCTGGAGTGTAGCTGGACTCCTAGCCAAAAACATTCAGTACTTC
CAWSVAGLLAKNIQYF